This entry concerns a single T cell receptor (beta chain). The antigen is undetermined. V was shortened by 1 base and J by 6 bases, with 7 bases between the two germline ends. Germline lookup yields CDR1 SEHNR and CDR2 FQNEAQ (reference sequence). The CDR3 contains 12 residues. TCRdb reanalysed the reads using MiXCR and keeps one entry per CDR3 protein. The table lists about 25,000 distinct CDR3 sequences, approximately 22% of them singletons. The data are from a study of T cell repertoires in cytomegalovirus infection. Study information: Recently identified HLA-C-restricted CMV epitopes were among the peptides used.

The TCR sequence derives from a human donor in good health (CMV status not recorded). Some clones in this sample may be carry-over from other donors' samples. Sequenced material: CD8+ T cells from cultured PBMCs, taken from culture after CMV antigen stimulation. The J gene is TRBJ2-7, the V gene TRBV7-9; D unresolved. Written as DNA, the CDR3 is TGTGCCAGCAGCTTAGGAGGTGGCGAGCAGTACTTC. It yields the protein CASSLGGGEQYF.